Given below is one T cell receptor beta chain in context. The CDR3 has 17 amino acids. The sample is drawn from a study of blood T cell repertoires in COVID-19. As for the study in general: Collection of acute and convalescent COVID-19 samples took place in the United States, Italy and Spain.

Participants were placed into cohorts based on the clinical history they reported. The data were produced by immunoSEQ multiplex PCR, yet TCRdb's version contains in-frame clones alone and is incomplete. This sample has fewer than 250,000 clones; roughly 88% occur once, and the top ten carry approximately 2%. This receptor was obtained from a woman between 45 and 60 years old who had recovered from COVID-19. The sample was PBMCs or T cells enriched from blood (not recorded which). V is TRBV21-1 and J is TRBJ2-1; TRBD2 is the table's D call, not checked against the DNA. TRBV21-1 is a recognized pseudogene. CDR3 sequence: CASSHRGQGGSYNEQFF. CDR3 DNA: TGTGCCAGCAGCCATCGCGGGCAGGGAGGCTCCTACAATGAGCAGTTCTTC.